This TCR beta chain derives from a study of blood T cells in healthy people across ages. General observations from the study: Roughly linearly, TCR beta diversity per million T cells fell as age increased. PBMCs went unsorted, and a conclusive naive versus antigen-experienced comparison was therefore prevented.

Ten milliliters of peripheral blood were drawn from each donor into EDTA-treated tubes. As for this clonotype: Its specificity is not known. The junction differs from germline at one of its ends, possibly a read error.

The CDR3 has 14 residues. Germline CDR1 is SGHRS and CDR2 is YFSETQ. The second PCR ran about 6 to 12 cycles with a sample-barcoded 5' primer and J-beta primers. TCRdb ran MiXCR on the 5' RACE reads and lists one entry per CDR3 protein. The sample contains 1.5 million to 2 million distinct CDR3 sequences, 28% of which appear only once. The receptor was isolated from a woman aged 25 to 39 in good health. The sample taken for sequencing was blood. V usage is TRBV5-1 and J usage is TRBJ2-1; D may be TRBD1 (7 bases). The CDR3 bases are TGCTCCAGCAGCTTGGGGGGACAGAACAATGAGCAGTTCTTC. Translation: CSSSLGGQNNEQFF.